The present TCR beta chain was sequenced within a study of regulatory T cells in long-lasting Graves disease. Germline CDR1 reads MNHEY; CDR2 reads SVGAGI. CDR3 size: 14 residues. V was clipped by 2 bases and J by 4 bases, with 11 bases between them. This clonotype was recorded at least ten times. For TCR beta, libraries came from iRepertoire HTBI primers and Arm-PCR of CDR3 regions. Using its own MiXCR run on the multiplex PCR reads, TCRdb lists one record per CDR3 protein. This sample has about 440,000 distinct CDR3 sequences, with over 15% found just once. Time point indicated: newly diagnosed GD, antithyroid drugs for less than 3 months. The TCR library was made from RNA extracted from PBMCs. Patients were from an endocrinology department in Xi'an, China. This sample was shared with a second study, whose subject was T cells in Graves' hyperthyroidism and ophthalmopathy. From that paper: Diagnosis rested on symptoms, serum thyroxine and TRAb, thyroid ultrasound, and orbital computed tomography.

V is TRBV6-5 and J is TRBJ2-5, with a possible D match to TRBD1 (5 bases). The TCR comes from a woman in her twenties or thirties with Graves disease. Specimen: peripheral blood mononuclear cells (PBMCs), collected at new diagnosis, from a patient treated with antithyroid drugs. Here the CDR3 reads CASSYPGSGETQYF. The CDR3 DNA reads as TGTGCCAGCAGTTACCCAGGGTCGGGAGAGACCCAGTACTTC.